This is a list of T cell receptor beta chains from one sample in a study of cytomegalovirus exposure and HLA in healthy donors. Libraries were prepared by immunoSEQ multiplex PCR; TCRdb keeps only in-frame clonotypes and omits some of them. The table lists roughly 160,000 clones, around 85% of them singletons. What was sequenced was PBMCs. The receptor source for this set is a boy between 2 and 10 years old in good health and CMV-seronegative. Each CDR3 is given with its conserved first and last residue. D genes are given only for firm matches. Rows give clone size only sometimes, using once, few, many, or a class for an expanded clone.

TRBD2	TRBJ2-5	.	TRBV7-9	TGTGCCAGCAGTTCCACTAGCGGGGGTCGTAATCAAGAGACCCAGTACTTC	CASSSTSGGRNQETQYF
.	TRBJ1-3	.	TRBV15	TGTGCCACCAGCAGAGATTTGGCCACCTCTGGAAACACCATATATTTT	CATSRDLATSGNTIYF
.	TRBJ2-2	.	TRBV6-6	TGTGCCAGCAGTTACTTAGCAGGGGCGAACACCGGGGAGCTGTTTTTT	CASSYLAGANTGELFF
.	TRBJ1-1	.	TRBV5-1	TGCGCCAGCAGCTACGTGGCCAGGGAGGACACTGAAGCTTTCTTT	CASSYVAREDTEAFF
.	TRBJ2-1	.	TRBV14	TGTGCCAGCAGCCAAGATCGTTTGGGCGGGACCGCCTACAATGAGCAGTTCTTC	CASSQDRLGGTAYNEQFF
.	TRBJ2-7	.	TRBV28	TGTGCCAGCAGTCCACCACGGCTAGTTTCCTACGAGCAGTACTTC	CASSPPRLVSYEQYF
.	TRBJ1-2	.	TRBV7-9	TGTGCCAGCAGCCCCCTCGGGGGTTTGTCTGGCTACACCTTC	CASSPLGGLSGYTF
TRBD2	TRBJ2-4	.	TRBV15	TGTGCCACCAGAGAGCGGGAGGGGAACATTCAGTACTTC	CATREREGNIQYF
.	TRBJ1-1	.	TRBV19	TGTGCCAGTACCCCAAGGGGCAGAGGCCCTGAAGCTTTCTTT	CASTPRGRGPEAFF
.	TRBJ2-7	.	TRBV5-1	TGCGCCAGCAGCCGCGGGACAGACACTTCCTACGAGCAGTACTTC	CASSRGTDTSYEQYF
TRBD1	TRBJ1-1	.	TRBV2	TGTGCCAGCAGCGTAAACCCGACAGGGTTCGACACTGAAGCTTTCTTT	CASSVNPTGFDTEAFF
TRBD1	TRBJ1-2	.	TRBV27	TGTGCCAGCAGCTTACAGGGGGCTAGGGACTATGGCTACACCTTC	CASSLQGARDYGYTF
.	TRBJ1-1	.	TRBV7-9	TGTTCCAGCGGTTCATCTAGTCAAGCTTTCTTT	CSSGSSSQAFF
TRBD1	TRBJ2-7	.	TRBV5-1	TGCGCCAGCAGCTTGCACCGGGACAGCTCCTACGAGCAGTACTTC	CASSLHRDSSYEQYF
TRBD2	TRBJ2-1	.	TRBV19	TGTGCCAGTAGTACCCCTCCGGGAGGGCCCTACAATGAGCAGTTCTTC	CASSTPPGGPYNEQFF
.	TRBJ2-2	.	TRBV29-1	TGCAGCGTAGGCGGGGCGGCGAACACCGGGGAGCTGTTTTTT	CSVGGAANTGELFF
.	TRBJ1-2	.	TRBV21-1	TGTGCCAGCACCCCCCCGTCTTTTAGGGGGCGAGACGACTATGGCTACACCTTC	CASTPPSFRGRDDYGYTF
.	TRBJ1-3	.	TRBV19	TGTGCCAGTAGCCCGACAGCCTCTGGAAACACCATATATTTT	CASSPTASGNTIYF
TRBD2	TRBJ2-2	few	TRBV5-6	TGTGCCAGCAGCTACCCGCGGTATAGCGGGAGAAAGAACACCGGGGAGCTGTTTTTT	CASSYPRYSGRKNTGELFF
.	TRBJ2-4	.	TRBV18	TGTGCCAGCTCACCACTGGCAGGGGATCCCAAAAACATTCAGTACTTC	CASSPLAGDPKNIQYF
.	TRBJ2-1	.	TRBV4-2	TGTGCCAGCAGCCAATCGGTCGGGAGTGAGCAGTTCTTC	CASSQSVGSEQFF
TRBD2	TRBJ2-5	.	TRBV5-1	TGCGCCAGCAGCTTCACTAGCGGGGTTCAAGAGACCCAGTACTTC	CASSFTSGVQETQYF
.	TRBJ2-1	.	TRBV5-1	TGCGCCAGCAGCACAACAGGGCATGAGCAGTTCTTC	CASSTTGHEQFF
TRBD1	TRBJ1-1	once	TRBV4-2	TGTGCTAGCAGCCAGGGGGGGACGGTTAACACTGAAGCTTTCTTT	CASSQGGTVNTEAFF
TRBD2	TRBJ2-7	.	TRBV5-4	TGTGCCAGCAGCTTGTATAGGCTAGCGGGACCCTACGAGCAGTACTTC	CASSLYRLAGPYEQYF
TRBD2	TRBJ2-1	.	TRBV10-1	TGCGCCAGCAGTCACCCAGAAGCGGGAGCGGGCAATGAGCAGTTCTTC	CASSHPEAGAGNEQFF
TRBD1	TRBJ2-3	.	TRBV5-6	TGTGCCAGCAGCACAAGGGACAGGGGGGATACGCAGTATTTT	CASSTRDRGDTQYF
TRBD2	TRBJ2-1	.	TRBV9	TGTGCCAGCACCTACGGACTAGCTTCCAATGAGCAGTTCTTC	CASTYGLASNEQFF
TRBD1	TRBJ2-1	.	TRBV7-3	TGTGCCAGCAGCTTAATCAAGACAGGGAAGGATGAGCAGTTCTTC	CASSLIKTGKDEQFF
TRBD2	TRBJ2-3	.	TRBV6-4	TGTGCCAGCAGTTGGTCTGGGAGGGCCCAAGATACGCAGTATTTT	CASSWSGRAQDTQYF
TRBD1	TRBJ2-2	few	TRBV9	TGTGCCAGCAGCGTAGACGGGACAGGGAACACCGGGGAGCTGTTTTTT	CASSVDGTGNTGELFF
.	TRBJ2-1	few	TRBV6-6	TGTGCCAGCAGTTACTCGGGCCTCCTAACAGATGATGAGCAGTTCTTC	CASSYSGLLTDDEQFF
.	TRBJ2-1	.	TRBV7-8	TGTGCCAGCAGCCTCTTACTAGGCCGTCTCTTGAATGAGCAGTTCTTC	CASSLLLGRLLNEQFF
.	TRBJ2-1	few	TRBV9	TGTGCCAGCAGTTCCCCTCAGGGTGAGCAGTTCTTC	CASSSPQGEQFF
.	TRBJ2-3	.	TRBV21-1	TGTGCCAGCAGCGCCCGGACTAGCTCAGATACGCAGTATTTT	CASSARTSSDTQYF
.	TRBJ1-5	.	TRBV19	TGTGCCAGTAGGCCCACGGGGAGCAGCAATCAGCCCCAGCATTTT	CASRPTGSSNQPQHF